One sample yielded the 19 T cell receptor beta chains listed below, sequenced in a study of T cells in Graves' hyperthyroidism and ophthalmopathy. It was RNA transcripts that yielded the amplified TCR beta CDR3 regions. In the first-round RT-PCR of the TCR CDR3, the HTBI primer set was used. TCRdb itself ran the multiplex PCR reads through MiXCR, one entry per CDR3 protein. The repertoire holds 50,000 to 60,000 distinct CDR3 sequences, around 50% seen once, with roughly 12% in the top ten. The source material was blood. These TCRs come from a woman under 40 with Graves' ophthalmopathy.

This clonotype occurred many times. The CDR3 loop reads CASSVVLAGGSEQFF. CDR3 bases: TGTGCCAGCAGCGTAGTTTTAGCGGGAGGGAGTGAGCAGTTCTTC. The V gene is TRBV9, the J gene TRBJ2-1, with 11 bases that match TRBD2. The V gene's germline CDR1 is SGDLS and CDR2 YYNGEE. This CDR3 has 15 residues. V was clipped by 0 bases and J by 9 bases; unmatched bases: 5.

This clonotype was found a few times. The junction departs from the called germline gene at one end, perhaps through a read error. The chain couples TRBV4-1 to TRBJ2-5; D ambiguous. CDR1 is MGHRA, CDR2 YSYEKL, per germline. CDR3 length: 17 residues. The CDR3 region has the DNA TGCGCCAGCAGCCAAGAAATAGGTGCTGGTAGCCAAAAGACCCAGTACTTC. Encoded protein: CASSQEIGAGSQKTQYF.

This clonotype was seen at least ten times. The chain is built from TRBV2 and TRBJ2-3, with 12 positions matching TRBD2. V was clipped by 4 bases and J by 2 bases; unmatched bases: 7. This CDR3 has 17 residues. Germline V lookup: CDR1 SNHLY, CDR2 FYNNEI. The CDR3 region has the DNA TGTGCCAGCAGTGGGCCGGGACTAGCGGGTGTCACAGATACGCAGTATTTT. Residues: CASSGPGLAGVTDTQYF.

This clonotype came up many times. V and J are TRBV5-1 and TRBJ2-1; tentatively, D is TRBD1 or TRBD2 (5 bases each). The germline V and J ends were trimmed by 0 bases and 6 bases, with 13 bases remaining between them. From germline, CDR1 is SGHRS and CDR2 YFSETQ. The CDR3 has 15 residues. CDR3 region: CASSLALGVGNEQFF. As DNA, the CDR3 is TGCGCCAGCAGCTTGGCCCTGGGGGTTGGCAATGAGCAGTTCTTC.

The chain combines TRBV6-5 with TRBJ2-1; 9 nucleotides line up with TRBD1. Trimming removed 2 bases from V and 7 bases from J; junction bases left unmatched: 3. The germline gives CDR1 MNHEY, CDR2 SVGAGI. The CDR3 runs 14 residues. The CDR3 loop is CASSYGTGKNEQFF. In nucleotides, the CDR3 is TGTGCCAGCAGTTACGGGACAGGGAAGAATGAGCAGTTCTTC.

In its sample, this clonotype was seen many times. The chain combines TRBV20-1 with TRBJ1-1; TRBD1 is a possible D gene (5 bases). The CDR3 is 12 amino acids. The germline V and J ends were trimmed by 3 bases and 11 bases, with 16 bases remaining between them. Looked up from germline, CDR1 is DFQATT and CDR2 is SNEGSKA (reference sequence). CDR3 in DNA: TGCAGTGCTAGTCTGGGGGGGAGTGTTGCTTTCTTT. Its protein is CSASLGGSVAFF.

The chain has TRBV20-1 and TRBJ2-5, with TRBD2 as a possible D gene (6 bases). V lost 1 base to trimming and J lost 8 bases, with 20 bases between them. Germline V gene data show CDR1 as DFQATT and CDR2 as SNEGSKA (reference sequence). The CDR3 has 15 amino acids. CDR3 in amino acids: CSARAAGPERGTQYF. The CDR3 bases are TGCAGTGCTAGAGCTGCGGGACCGGAGAGAGGAACCCAGTACTTC.

This clonotype showed up many times. This chain uses TRBV20-1 with TRBJ2-3, with 10 bases aligning to TRBD2. V shed 5 bases and J 4 bases; nucleotides not matched to a gene: 21. There are 19 residues in the CDR3. Germline loops: CDR1 DFQATT, CDR2 SNEGSKA (reference sequence). Here the CDR3 reads CSALAGDWRAYSRADTQYF. CDR3 DNA sequence: TGCAGTGCTCTAGCGGGAGATTGGAGGGCCTACTCACGGGCAGATACGCAGTATTTT.

For this clonotype: This clone may be a read error of a much larger clone one base away. The CDR3 spells CTSSDYNEQFF. Written as DNA, the CDR3 is TGTACCAGCTCAGATTACAATGAGCAGTTCTTC. The V and J genes are TRBV9 and TRBJ2-1; D remains ambiguous. The germline CDR1 and CDR2 sequences are SGDLS and YYNGEE. The CDR3 covers 11 residues.

The rearrangement uses TRBV19 and TRBJ1-5; D possibly corresponds to TRBD1 (5 bases). The V and J ends lost 3 bases and 6 bases respectively, with 12 bases between them. Germline lookup yields CDR1 LNHDA and CDR2 SQIVND (reference sequence). The CDR3 sequence is 14 residues long. In DNA form, the CDR3 reads TGTGCCAGTAGTATCCAGGGAATCACTCAGCCCCAGCATTTT. This encodes CASSIQGITQPQHF.

To note about this clonotype: A junction boundary mismatches the germline segment, possibly from a read error. The gene calls are TRBV12-3 or TRBV12-4 and TRBJ1-4; no clear D gene. The CDR3 has 12 residues. The CDR3 DNA sequence: TGTGCCAGTAGTTTTCGCGGTGAAAAACTGCTTTTT. This codes for CASSFRGEKLLF.

With respect to this clonotype: One base away lies a much larger clone, so this may be a sequencing read error. The chain carries TRBV28 and TRBJ2-3, with TRBD2 identical over 11 bases. The germline CDR1 and CDR2 sequences are MDHEN and SYDVKM. This CDR3 contains 16 residues. V lost 4 bases to trimming and J lost 4 bases; unmatched junction nucleotides: 7. The CDR3 here is CASSSRGSGGADTQYF. The CDR3 nucleotides are TGTGCCAGCAGTTCCCGGGGTAGCGGGGGGGCAGATACGCAGTATTTT.

This chain connects TRBV20-1 to TRBJ2-7; 7 bases match TRBD1. This CDR3 has 12 residues. CDR1 and CDR2 (germline): DFQATT, SNEGSKA (reference sequence). With V trimmed by 6 bases and J by 4 bases, 6 bases remained unmatched. The CDR3 sequence: CSARTGAYEQYF. CDR3 DNA: TGCAGTGCCAGAACAGGGGCGTACGAGCAGTACTTC.

About this clonotype: The junction and the germline gene differ at one end; a read error may be behind it. The rearrangement links TRBV7-2 to TRBJ2-3; D might be TRBD1 (6 bases). The germline V gene encodes CDR1 SGHTA and CDR2 FQGNSA. The CDR3 loop spans 16 amino acids. This CDR3 reads CASSLVSRGGTDTQYF. CDR3 nucleotides: TGTGCCAGCAGTTTAGTTTCCAGGGGTGGCACAGATACGCAGTATTTT. Using reference TRBV7-2 and TRBJ2-3 for the parts outside the CDR3, the full variable domain is GAGVSQSPSNKVTEKGKDVELRCDPISGHTALYWYRQSLGQGLEFLIYFQGNSAPDKSGLPSDRFSAERTGGSVSTLTIQRTQQEDSAVYLCASSLVSRGGTDTQYFGPGTRLTVL.

At least ten counts were recorded for this clonotype. The V and J genes are TRBV28 and TRBJ2-7, with 9 bases lining up with TRBD2. The CDR3 runs 13 residues. The V gene's germline CDR1 is MDHEN and CDR2 SYDVKM. V shed 7 bases and J 6 bases; nucleotides not matched to a gene: 7. The CDR3 is CASTSSGRGEQYF. CDR3 in DNA: TGTGCCAGCACTAGTAGCGGGAGAGGCGAGCAGTACTTC.

The V call is TRBV9, the J call TRBJ1-4; D call uncertain. V was cut by 3 bases and J by 0 bases, with 15 bases left in between. The germline V gene encodes CDR1 SGDLS and CDR2 YYNGEE. The CDR3 contains 17 residues. CDR3 amino acids: CASSGSSTGATNEKLFF. CDR3 DNA: TGTGCCAGCAGCGGGAGTAGTACCGGGGCAACTAATGAAAAACTGTTTTTT.

On this clonotype: As the CDR3 is not closed by the conserved phenylalanine or tryptophan, this likely results from a read error. The V gene is TRBV12-3 or TRBV12-4, the J gene TRBJ1-1; TRBD1 is a possible D gene (6 bases). The CDR3 sequence is 15 residues long. As DNA, the CDR3 is TGCGCCAGCAGTTTAGTCAGGGGAGAGAACACTGAAGCTTTCATT. It yields the protein CASSLVRGENTEAFI.

There are many counts of this clonotype. The chain couples TRBV4-1 to TRBJ2-5; 8 bases align to TRBD1. CDR3 length: 15 amino acids. Trimming removed 3 bases from V and 5 bases from J; junction bases left unmatched: 8. Germline CDR1 MGHRA, CDR2 YSYEKL. DNA for the CDR3: TGCGCCAGCAGCCAGGACCCGACAGGGGTCGAGACCCAGTACTTC. Protein product: CASSQDPTGVETQYF.

In its sample, this clonotype was seen a few times. A much more abundant neighbour one base away suggests this may be a read error. V usage is TRBV19 and J usage is TRBJ2-1, with TRBD2 matching 7 bases. This CDR3 is built from 16 residues. Looked up from germline, CDR1 is LNHDA and CDR2 is SQIVND (reference sequence). CDR3 loop: CASRTSGTTPYNEQLF. DNA for the CDR3: TGTGCCAGTAGGACGAGCGGGACCACCCCATACAATGAGCAGCTCTTC.